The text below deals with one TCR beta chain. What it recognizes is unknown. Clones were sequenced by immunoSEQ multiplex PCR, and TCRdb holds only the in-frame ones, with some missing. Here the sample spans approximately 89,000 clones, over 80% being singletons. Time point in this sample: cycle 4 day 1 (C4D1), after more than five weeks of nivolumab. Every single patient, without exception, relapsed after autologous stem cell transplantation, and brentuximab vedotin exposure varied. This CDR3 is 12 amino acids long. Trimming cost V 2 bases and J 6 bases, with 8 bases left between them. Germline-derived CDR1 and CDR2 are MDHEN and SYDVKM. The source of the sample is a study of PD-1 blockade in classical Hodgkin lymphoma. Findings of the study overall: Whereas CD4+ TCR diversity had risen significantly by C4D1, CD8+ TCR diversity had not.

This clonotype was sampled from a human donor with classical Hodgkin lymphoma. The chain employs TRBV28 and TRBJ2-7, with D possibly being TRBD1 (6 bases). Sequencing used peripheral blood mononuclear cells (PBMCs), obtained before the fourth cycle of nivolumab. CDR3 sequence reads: CASSLTGSEQYF. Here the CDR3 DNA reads TGTGCCAGCAGTTTAACAGGGAGCGAGCAGTACTTC.